This TCR beta chain was observed in a study of T cell responses to AZD1222 COVID-19 vaccine. TCRdb keeps only in-frame clones here, not all; method: immunoSEQ multiplex PCR. The sample carries some 97,000 clones, around 87% recorded once. Overall study results and limits: Following two doses of AZD1222, Spike-specific TCR breadth and depth rose.

CDR3 length: 12 amino acids. Looked up from germline, CDR1 is GTSNPN and CDR2 is SVGIG (reference sequence). Trimming took off 2 bases at V and 6 bases at J, with 8 bases between the two ends. This clone has only one observation. Its antigen remains unknown. This rearrangement joins TRBV30 to TRBJ2-1; D might be TRBD1 (6 bases). This receptor was obtained from an adult in good health. Here the sequenced sample was peripheral blood, taken on day 0 of AZD1222 vaccination. CDR3 sequence: CAWSSRGNEQFF. CDR3 DNA: TGTGCCTGGAGTTCCAGGGGCAATGAGCAGTTCTTC. Filled out from reference TRBV30 and TRBJ2-1, the complete variable domain reads SQTIHQWPATLVQPVGSPLSLECTVEGTSNPNLYWYRQAAGRGLQLLFYSVGIGQISSEVPQNLSASRPQDRQFILSSKKLLLSDSGFYLCAWSSRGNEQFFGPGTRLTVL.